This TCR beta chain is drawn from a study of shared clonotypes between healthy human individuals. About the study: Contributing individuals were two females and three males aged 18 to 49.

Study outcomes and limitations: Larger richness was generally estimated for naive than memory subsets. It was the few donors that limited the genetic and exposure-history diversity represented.

TCRdb keeps only in-frame clones here, not all; method: immunoSEQ multiplex PCR. The sample includes roughly 1 million clones, around 82% of them seen just once. The CDR3 is made up of 15 amino acids. Trimming pared 6 bases from V and 10 bases from J, leaving 21 bases between. Looked up from germline, CDR1 is MDHEN and CDR2 is SYDVKM. To note about this clone: Antigen unknown.

This chain uses TRBV28 with TRBJ1-4; D is uncertain. This TCR derives from a man aged 18 to 30 in good health. Some clones in this sample may be carry-over from other donors' samples. The sample was memory CD4+ T cells from PBMCs. Subset meaning: CD45RA-negative fraction. The CDR3 loop is CASSPPKTHGGKLFF. Written as DNA, the CDR3 is TGTGCCAGCAGCCCCCCTAAGACCCATGGAGGAAAACTGTTTTTT.